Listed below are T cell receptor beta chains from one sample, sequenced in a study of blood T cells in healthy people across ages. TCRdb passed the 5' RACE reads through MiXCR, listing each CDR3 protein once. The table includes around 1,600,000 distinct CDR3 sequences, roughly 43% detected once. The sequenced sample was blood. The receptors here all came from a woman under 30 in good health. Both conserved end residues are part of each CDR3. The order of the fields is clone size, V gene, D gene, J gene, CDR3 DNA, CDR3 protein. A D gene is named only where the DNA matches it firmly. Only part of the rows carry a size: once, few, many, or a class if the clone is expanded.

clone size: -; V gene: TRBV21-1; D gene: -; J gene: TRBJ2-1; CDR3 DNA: TGTGCCAGCAGCAAAGCGCTTTCTGGGACAGGGGGCCTCTGGGGTGAGCAGTTCTTC; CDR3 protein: CASSKALSGTGGLWGEQFF
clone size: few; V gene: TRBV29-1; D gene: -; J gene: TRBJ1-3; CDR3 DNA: TGCAGCGTTGTTTTGGACAGCGGAAACACCATATATTTT; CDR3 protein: CSVVLDSGNTIYF
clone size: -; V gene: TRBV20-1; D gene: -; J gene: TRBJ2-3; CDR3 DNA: TGCAGTGCAGAAGGTTACACAGATACGCAGTATTTT; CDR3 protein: CSAEGYTDTQYF
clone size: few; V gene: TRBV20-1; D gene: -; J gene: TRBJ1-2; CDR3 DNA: TGCAGTGCCGCCGGACAGAGAACCTATGGCTACACCTTC; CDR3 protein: CSAAGQRTYGYTF
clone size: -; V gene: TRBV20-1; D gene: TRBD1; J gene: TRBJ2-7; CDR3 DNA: TGCAGTGCTAGAGATCTGACAGGGACATACGAGCAGTACTTC; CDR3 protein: CSARDLTGTYEQYF
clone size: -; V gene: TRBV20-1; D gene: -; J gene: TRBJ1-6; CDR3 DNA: TGCAGTGCTAGAGGTCCCTTTCAGCGTGTTCTGGTTAATTCACCCCTCCACTTT; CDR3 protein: CSARGPFQRVLVNSPLHF
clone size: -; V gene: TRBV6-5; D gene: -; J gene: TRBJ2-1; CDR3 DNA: TGTGCCAGCAGTTACGCGCTACTAGGTTATGAGCAGTTCTTC; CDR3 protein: CASSYALLGYEQFF
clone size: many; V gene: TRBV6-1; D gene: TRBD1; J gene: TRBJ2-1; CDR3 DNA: TGTGCCACCGTCGTCGGGACAGGGGCTTACGATGAGCAGTTCTTC; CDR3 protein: CATVVGTGAYDEQFF
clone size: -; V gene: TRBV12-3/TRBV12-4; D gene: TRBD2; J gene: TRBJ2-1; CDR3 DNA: TGTGCCAGCAGTTTGTTAGCGGGGGGGCTTAGTGAGCAGTTCTTC; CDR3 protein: CASSLLAGGLSEQFF
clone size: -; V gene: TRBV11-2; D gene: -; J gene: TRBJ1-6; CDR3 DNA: TGTGCCAGCAGCTTAGAACGGCCAGGGATAACTGATTCACCCCTCCACTTT; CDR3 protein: CASSLERPGITDSPLHF
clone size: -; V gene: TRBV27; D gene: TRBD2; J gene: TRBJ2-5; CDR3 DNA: TGTGCCAGCAGTCCCAGACTAGCGGGAATTAAGACCCAGTACTTC; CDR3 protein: CASSPRLAGIKTQYF
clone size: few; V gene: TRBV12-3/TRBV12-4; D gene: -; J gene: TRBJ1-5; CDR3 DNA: TGTGCCAGCAGACAAGACGATTTACTCGGTCAGCCCCAGCATTTT; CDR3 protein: CASRQDDLLGQPQHF
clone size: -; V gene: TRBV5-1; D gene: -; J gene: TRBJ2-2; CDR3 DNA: TGCGCCAGCAGCTACAGGGTTTCAAACACCGGGGAGCTGTTTTTT; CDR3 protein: CASSYRVSNTGELFF
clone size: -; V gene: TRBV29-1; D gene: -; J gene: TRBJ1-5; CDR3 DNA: TGCAGCGTTCGACAGTCTCCGAATCAGCCCCAGCATTTT; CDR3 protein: CSVRQSPNQPQHF
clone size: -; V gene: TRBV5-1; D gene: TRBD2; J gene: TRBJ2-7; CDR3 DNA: TGCGCCAGCAGCCCCAAGCGGGGGTCCGCCTACGAGCAGTACTTC; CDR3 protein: CASSPKRGSAYEQYF
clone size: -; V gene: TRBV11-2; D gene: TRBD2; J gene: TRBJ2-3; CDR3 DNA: TGTGCCAGCAGCCGGTCAGGACTAGCGGCGCAGTATTTT; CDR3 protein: CASSRSGLAAQYF
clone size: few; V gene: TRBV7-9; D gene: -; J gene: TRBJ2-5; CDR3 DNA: TGTGCCAGCAGCACAGGATTCGAGACCCAGTACTTC; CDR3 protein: CASSTGFETQYF
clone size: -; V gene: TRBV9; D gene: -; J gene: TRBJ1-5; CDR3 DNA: TGTGCCAGCAACAACAACGAGGATCAGCCCCAGCATTTT; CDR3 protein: CASNNNEDQPQHF
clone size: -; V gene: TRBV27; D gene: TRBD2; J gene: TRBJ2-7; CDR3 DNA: TGTGCCCGCAGTCACTACCTAGCGGGACACGACGAGCAGTACTTC; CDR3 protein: CARSHYLAGHDEQYF
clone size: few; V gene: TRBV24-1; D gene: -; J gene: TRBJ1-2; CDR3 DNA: TGTGCCATCTCCCCCGGGATCGGGGGCTACACCTTC; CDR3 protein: CAISPGIGGYTF
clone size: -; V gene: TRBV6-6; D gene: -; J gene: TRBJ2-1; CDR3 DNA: TGTGCCAGCAGAGTAGTTGGAGGCTCCTACAATGAGCAGTTCTTC; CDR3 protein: CASRVVGGSYNEQFF
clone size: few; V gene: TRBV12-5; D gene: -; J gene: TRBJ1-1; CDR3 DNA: TGTGCTAGTGCTCTCGGGGCGCCCACTGAAGCTTTCTTT; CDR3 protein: CASALGAPTEAFF
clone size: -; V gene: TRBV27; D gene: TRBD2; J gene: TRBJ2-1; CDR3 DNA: TGTGCCAGCAGCCTCCGGACTAGCGGCGATGAGCAGTTCTTC; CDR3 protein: CASSLRTSGDEQFF
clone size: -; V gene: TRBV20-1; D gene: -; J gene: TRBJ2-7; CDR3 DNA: TGCAGTGCTCCCCCGGACAGCTGGATCTCCTACGAGCAGTACTTC; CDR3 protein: CSAPPDSWISYEQYF
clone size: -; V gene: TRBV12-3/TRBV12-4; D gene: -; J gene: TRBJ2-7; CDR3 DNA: TGTGCCAGCAGTTCCCTCTCTCAAGGGACCTACGAGCAGTACTTC; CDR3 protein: CASSSLSQGTYEQYF
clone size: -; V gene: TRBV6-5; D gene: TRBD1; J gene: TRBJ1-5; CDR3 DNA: TGTGCCAGCGGCCGACAGGGACCAAATCAGCCCCAGCATTTT; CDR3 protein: CASGRQGPNQPQHF
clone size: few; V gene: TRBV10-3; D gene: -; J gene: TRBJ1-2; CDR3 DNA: TGTGCCATCAGTGATCGGACGGTGAATGGCTACACCTTC; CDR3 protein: CAISDRTVNGYTF
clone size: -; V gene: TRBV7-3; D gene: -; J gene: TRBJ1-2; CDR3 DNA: TGTGCCAGCAGCCCAGAACCGGGAGAAAAACGCTACACCTTC; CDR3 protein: CASSPEPGEKRYTF
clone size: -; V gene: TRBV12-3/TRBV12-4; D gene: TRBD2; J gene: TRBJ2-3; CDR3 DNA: TGTGCCAGCAGCCGCCATGGGGTTAGCGGGAGGACAGATACGCAGTATTTT; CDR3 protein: CASSRHGVSGRTDTQYF
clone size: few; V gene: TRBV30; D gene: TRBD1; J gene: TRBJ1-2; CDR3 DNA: TGTGCCTCCGGGACAGGGGTCTATGGCTACACCTTC; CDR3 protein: CASGTGVYGYTF
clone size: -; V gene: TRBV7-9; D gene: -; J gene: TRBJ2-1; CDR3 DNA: TGTGCCAGCATCACCACCGGGACTGGATCCTACAATGAGCAGTTCTTC; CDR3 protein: CASITTGTGSYNEQFF
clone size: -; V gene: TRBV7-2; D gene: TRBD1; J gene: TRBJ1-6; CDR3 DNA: TGTGCCAGCAGCTTGACTAGGGACAGAAATCCACCCCTCCACTTT; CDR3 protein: CASSLTRDRNPPLHF
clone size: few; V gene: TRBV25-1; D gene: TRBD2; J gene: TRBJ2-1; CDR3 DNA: TGTGCCAGCTCCTCGGCGGGGGGCTTGGATGAGCAGTTCTTC; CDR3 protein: CASSSAGGLDEQFF
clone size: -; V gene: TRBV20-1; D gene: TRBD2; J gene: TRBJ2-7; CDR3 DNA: TGCAGTGCTTTAGACCTAGCGGCTCCTATACTGAACTACGAGCAGTACTTC; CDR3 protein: CSALDLAAPILNYEQYF
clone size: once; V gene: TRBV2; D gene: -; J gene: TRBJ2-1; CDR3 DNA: TGTGCCAGCAGTGAACAAGGGTACGAGCAGTTCTTC; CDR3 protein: CASSEQGYEQFF
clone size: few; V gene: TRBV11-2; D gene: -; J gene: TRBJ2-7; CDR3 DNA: TGTGCCAGCAGCCTCCTGCTCAGCGTATCCTACGAGCAGTACTTC; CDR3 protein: CASSLLLSVSYEQYF
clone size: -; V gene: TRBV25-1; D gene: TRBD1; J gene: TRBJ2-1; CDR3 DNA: TGTGCCAGCAGTGAATCGCGTCCCGGGACAGCTTACAATGAGCAGTTCTTC; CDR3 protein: CASSESRPGTAYNEQFF
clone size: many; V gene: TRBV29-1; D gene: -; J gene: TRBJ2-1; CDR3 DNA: TGCAGCGTTGGGGGGGCTGGTGAGCAGTTCTTC; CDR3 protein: CSVGGAGEQFF
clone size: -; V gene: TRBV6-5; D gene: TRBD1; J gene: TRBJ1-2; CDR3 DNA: TGTGCCAGCAGTTACGCGAATCAGGGGGGCGGTGGCTACACCTTC; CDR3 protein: CASSYANQGGGGYTF
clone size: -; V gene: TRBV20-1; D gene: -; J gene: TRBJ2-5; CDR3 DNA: TGCAGTGCAGCAAAGTACCAAGAGACCCAGTACTTC; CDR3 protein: CSAAKYQETQYF
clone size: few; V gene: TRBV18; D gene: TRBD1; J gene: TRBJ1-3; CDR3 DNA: TGTGCCAGCTCACCACCGAGCCAGGGGGCCGCTGGAAACACCATATATTTT; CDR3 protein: CASSPPSQGAAGNTIYF
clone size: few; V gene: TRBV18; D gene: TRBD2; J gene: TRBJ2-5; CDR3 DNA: TGTGCCAGCTCACCGCCGGGACTAGCGGATCAAGAGACCCAGTACTTC; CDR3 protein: CASSPPGLADQETQYF
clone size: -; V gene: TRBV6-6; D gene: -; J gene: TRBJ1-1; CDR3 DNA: TGTGCCATTTTGGACCGACTGAACACTGAAGCTTTCTTT; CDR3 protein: CAILDRLNTEAFF
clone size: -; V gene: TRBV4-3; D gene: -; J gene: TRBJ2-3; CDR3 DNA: TGCGCCAGCAGCCAAGGTGGCAGGGGTAACCCAGATACGCTGTATTTT; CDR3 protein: CASSQGGRGNPDTLYF
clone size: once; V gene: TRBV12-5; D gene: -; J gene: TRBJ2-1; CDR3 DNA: TGTGCTAGTGGTTCTTCAGCGGAAAACTCCTACAATGAGCAGTTCTTC; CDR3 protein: CASGSSAENSYNEQFF
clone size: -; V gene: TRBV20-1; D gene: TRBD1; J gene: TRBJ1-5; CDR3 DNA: TGCAGTGCCAGCCGGGGTGGGACAGGGGGTGTTCAGCCCCAGCATTTT; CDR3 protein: CSASRGGTGGVQPQHF
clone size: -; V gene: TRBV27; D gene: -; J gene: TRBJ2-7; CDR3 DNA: TGTGCCAGCAGTCCCACTTATACCTACGAGCAGTACTTC; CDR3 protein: CASSPTYTYEQYF
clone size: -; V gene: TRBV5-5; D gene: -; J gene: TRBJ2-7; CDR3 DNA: TGTGCCAGCACCCCATACGACAGTCGTGTGGGCGAGCAGTACTTC; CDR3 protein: CASTPYDSRVGEQYF
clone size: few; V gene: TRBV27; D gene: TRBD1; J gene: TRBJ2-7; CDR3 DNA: TGTGCCAGTTCCGGGACAGACGTAGGAAGGAGGTCCTACGAGCAGTACTTC; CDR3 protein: CASSGTDVGRRSYEQYF